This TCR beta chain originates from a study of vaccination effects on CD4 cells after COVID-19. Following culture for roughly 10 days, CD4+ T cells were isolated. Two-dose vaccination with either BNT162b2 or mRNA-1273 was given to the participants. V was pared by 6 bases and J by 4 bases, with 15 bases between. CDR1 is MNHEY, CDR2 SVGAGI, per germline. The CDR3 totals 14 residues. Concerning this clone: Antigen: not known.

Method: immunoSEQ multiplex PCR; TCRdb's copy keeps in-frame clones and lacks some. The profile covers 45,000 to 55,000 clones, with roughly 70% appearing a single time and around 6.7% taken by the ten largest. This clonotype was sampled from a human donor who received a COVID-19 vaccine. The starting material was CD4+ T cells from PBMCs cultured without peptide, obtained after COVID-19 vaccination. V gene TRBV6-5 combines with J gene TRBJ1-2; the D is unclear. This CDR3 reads CASSLNVFGYGYTF. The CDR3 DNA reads TGTGCCAGCAGCCTTAATGTATTTGGCTATGGCTACACCTTC.